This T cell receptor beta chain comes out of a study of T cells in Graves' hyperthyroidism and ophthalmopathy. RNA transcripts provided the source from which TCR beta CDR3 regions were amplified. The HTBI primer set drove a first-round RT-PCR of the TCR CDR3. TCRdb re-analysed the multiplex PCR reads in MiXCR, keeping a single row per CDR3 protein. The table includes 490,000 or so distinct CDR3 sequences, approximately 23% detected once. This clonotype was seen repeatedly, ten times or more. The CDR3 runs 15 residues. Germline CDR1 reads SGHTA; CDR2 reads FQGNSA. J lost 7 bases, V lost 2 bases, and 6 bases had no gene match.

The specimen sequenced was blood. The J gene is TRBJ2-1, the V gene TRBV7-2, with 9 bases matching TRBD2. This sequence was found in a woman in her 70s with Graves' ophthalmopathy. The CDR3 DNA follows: TGTGCCAGCAGCTTAAGTAGCGGGAGTAGGAATGAGCAGTTCTTC. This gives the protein CASSLSSGSRNEQFF.